This T cell receptor beta chain was observed in a study of CD8+ T cells in alopecia areata (dated by TCRdb to the late 2010s). For context, the study as a whole: Skin from C3H/HeJ donors aged about 6-13 months with spontaneous alopecia was grafted onto female C3H/HeJ recipients aged roughly 6-11 weeks. immunoSEQ multiplex PCR using 35 Vbeta forward primers and 13 Jbeta reverse primers was used to amplify TCRbeta CDR3 regions. In humans, TCRbeta sequencing was performed on scalp tissue and on sorted CD4+ and CD8+ peripheral blood T cells from healthy controls and from patients with patchy or totalis/universalis alopecia areata. The RNA source kit depended on sample type: the PAXgene miRNA kit for fixed scalp, the miRNeasy kit for PBMCs, and the RNeasy kit for mouse skin. To study T cell clonal expansion in alopecia areata, the researchers applied high-throughput TCRbeta sequencing to both the C3H/HeJ mouse model and human patients. Clonality in the scalp was compared among normal scalp (n=4), patchy alopecia areata scalp (n=8), and alopecia totalis/universalis scalp (n=8).

In its sample, this clone was seen a few times. The antigen it binds to is not known. Gene names and germline sequences refer to the mouse in this case. Sequencing ends 4 residues short of the CDR3 end; the germline J gene provides the rest. Library method: the immunoSEQ multiplex PCR assay. RNA was extracted from all samples and reverse transcribed into cDNA, which served as template for TCR sequencing. SuperScript III was used to make first-strand cDNA, primed with a 2:1 mix of oligo-dT and random hexamers. Amplification bias was assessed with a synthetic immune receptor repertoire, and residual bias was removed computationally. Libraries were sequenced on Illumina HiSeq using 60 bp reads that covered the CDR3 and were read from J toward V. In the paper's pipeline: After raw reads were preprocessed to remove errors, the CDR3 was defined following IMGT conventions as running from the conserved cysteine to phenylalanine. Clonality was computed as 1 minus the Shannon entropy, with the entropy normalized by log2 of the number of productive unique TCRs. CD4 or CD8 identity of scalp clones was inferred by cross-referencing scalp TCRbeta sequences with sorted blood CD4 and CD8 repertoires. The source is immuneACCESS, and TCRdb retained only in-frame sequences with V and J called. Part of the clones is not carried over; for the studies checked, unresolved V genes explain less than half of this, and the remainder is unexplained. That table furnishes V, J and clone size, whereas the DNA furnished D and trimming. This sample is represented by about 110,000 clones, with no singletons among them. The ten largest make up roughly a fifth of the sample.

V is shortened by 2 bases, J by 2 bases, and the region joining them spans 14 bases. CDR1 and CDR2, looked up from the germline V gene, are MNHDT and YYDKIL. Measured from the cysteine to the phenylalanine, the CDR3 is 16 residues long. Of the CDR3's DNA, 36 bases were read; they are in frame from base 1. The investigation overall reported the following: Compared with normal scalp, lesional scalp, particularly in alopecia totalis/universalis, had higher clonality and more expanded CD8+ clones, which suggests antigenic drive. Unlike mouse skin, which is dominated by gammadelta T cells, normal human skin has resident alphabeta T cells that are also sequenced, and this complicates analysis of the scalp TCR repertoire. Compared with mice, TCR sequences shared between patients were less clear, possibly partly because of HLA diversity across the patient population.

The chain is made from TRBV17 and TRBJ2-5; TRBD1 might be the D gene, on 6 matching bases. Sample: lesional skin. The source is a C3H/HeJ mouse with alopecia areata. The MHC haplotype of this strain is H2-k. The CDR3 has the sequence CASSRTPGAGQDTQYF. Partial CDR3 DNA: TGTGCTAGCAGTAGAACGCCAGGGGCGGGCCAAGAC. With the portions outside the CDR3 filled from the reference TRBV17 and TRBJ2-5 genes, the complete variable region becomes DTTVKQNPRYKLARVGKPVNLICSQTMNHDTMYWYQKKPNQAPKLLLFYYDKILNREADTFEKFQSSRPNNSFCSLYIGSAGLEYSAMYLCASSRTPGAGQDTQYFGPGTRLLVL.